These 5 T cell receptor beta chains were all obtained from the same sample, sequenced in a study of blood T cell repertoires in COVID-19. Profiled with immunoSEQ multiplex PCR; TCRdb holds only in-frame clones, not every one. The sample shows under 150,000 clones, roughly 91% of them seen only once. Specimen: peripheral blood. These receptors were taken from a man aged 50 to 59 with active or convalescent COVID-19.

This clone was seen just once. The chain carries TRBV5-1 and TRBJ1-3; D unresolved. Germline V gene data show CDR1 as SGHRS and CDR2 as YFSETQ. The CDR3 is 16 amino acids. Trimming pared 0 bases from V and 4 bases from J, leaving 14 bases between. In DNA form, the CDR3 reads TGCGCCAGCAGCTTGGAGTCGGTGGCGGCGGGAAACACCATATATTTT. Translating it yields CASSLESVAAGNTIYF.

This chain connects TRBV24-1 to TRBJ2-3; perhaps TRBD2 as D (6 bases). The V end was cut by 7 bases, the J end by 0 bases, with 16 bases between. The germline CDR1 and CDR2 sequences are KGHDR and SFDVKD. The CDR3 is made up of 16 amino acids. CDR3 in amino acids: CATSSSGLPSTDTQYF. The CDR3 region has the DNA TGTGCCACCAGCTCATCGGGACTTCCAAGCACAGATACGCAGTATTTT.

The chain combines TRBV2 with TRBJ2-1; TRBD2 aligns across 9 bases. Germline V gene lookup returns CDR1 SNHLY and CDR2 FYNNEI. The CDR3 is made up of 15 amino acids. V lost 1 base to trimming and J lost 7 bases; unmatched junction nucleotides: 5. The CDR3 is CASSEGTSVTNEQFF. CDR3 in DNA: TGTGCCAGCAGTGAAGGGACTAGCGTGACAAATGAGCAGTTCTTC. The whole variable domain, filled in from reference TRBV2 and TRBJ2-1, reads EPEVTQTPSHQVTQMGQEVILRCVPISNHLYFYWYRQILGQKVEFLVSFYNNEISEKSEIFDDQFSVERPDGSNFTLKIRSTKLEDSAMYFCASSEGTSVTNEQFFGPGTRLTVL.

This clone showed up just once. The chain carries TRBV10-3 and TRBJ2-5; 9 positions match TRBD1. Trimming at V came to 10 bases and at J to 2 bases, leaving 5 bases not matched to a gene. Germline CDR1 ENHRY, CDR2 SYGVKD. The CDR3 runs to 13 residues. CDR3 region: CATGDRAQETQYF. In DNA, the CDR3 is TGTGCCACGGGGGACAGGGCGCAAGAGACCCAGTACTTC.

This clone has a single count. This rearrangement joins TRBV19 to TRBJ2-1; a possible D gene is TRBD2 (5 bases). V was cut by 1 base and J by 4 bases, with 8 bases left in between. CDR1 and CDR2 from the germline V gene are LNHDA and SQIVND (reference sequence). The CDR3 has 14 residues. The CDR3 region is CASSIGRAYNEQFF. The CDR3 DNA reads as TGTGCCAGTAGTATAGGGCGGGCGTACAATGAGCAGTTCTTC.